This T cell receptor (beta chain) was observed in a study of molecular identifiers for immune sequencing clone quantification. This clonotype showed up many times. The V end lost 4 bases, the J end lost 3 bases, and 13 bases lay between the germline ends. Germline values: CDR1 SQVTM, CDR2 ANQGSEA. The CDR3 loop spans 13 amino acids. Each CDR3 protein is one row after TCRdb ran MiXCR on the PCR reads. The sample consists of about 510,000 distinct CDR3 sequences, approximately 25% of them appearing once. This chain joins TRBV29-1 and TRBJ2-7; possibly TRBD2 for D (6 bases). This clonotype was obtained from a human donor in good health. Some libraries in this study had Jurkat cell RNA spiked in. Input material: naive CD8+ T cells from blood, with Jurkat cell RNA spiked in. Subset described: FACS-sorted CD8+CD4-CCR7+CD45RA+ naive T cells. The CDR3 DNA follows: TGCAGCGTTGCGGGGACTCAAGGCTACGAGCAGTACTTC. This gives the protein CSVAGTQGYEQYF.